The 23 T cell receptor beta chains below all came from one sample that was sequenced in a study of blood T cells in healthy people across ages. A second PCR, run for roughly 7 to 12 cycles, used a sample-barcoded 5' primer plus a J-beta primer mix. TCRdb re-called the 5' RACE reads through MiXCR, storing one row per CDR3 protein. The sample lists around 520,000 distinct CDR3 sequences; about 29% were seen once. The sample also formed part of further work on T cells of mothers and their children.

The sequencing sample was made of blood. The source of these receptors is a boy between 2 and 10 years old in good health.

The chain uses TRBV9 and TRBJ2-1, with TRBD1 identical over 10 bases. Per germline, CDR1 SGDLS and CDR2 YYNGEE. The J segment lost 3 bases and the V segment lost 4 bases, leaving 4 bases of the junction unmatched. This CDR3 is 15 amino acids long. The CDR3 region has the DNA TGTGCCAGCAGCCCAGGGACAGGGGACTACAATGAGCAGTTCTTC. The encoded protein is CASSPGTGDYNEQFF.

This chain connects TRBV18 to TRBJ1-4; D is ambiguous. Trimming took 1 base from V and 1 from J, leaving 7 bases between them. The CDR3 loop spans 15 amino acids. Germline CDR1 is KGHSH and CDR2 is LQKENI. The CDR3 nucleotides read TGTGCCAGCTCACCACTGTCGGGAACTAATGAAAAACTGTTTTTT. This sequence encodes CASSPLSGTNEKLFF.

The V call is TRBV4-1, the J call TRBJ2-7, with 7 bases fitting TRBD1. J lost 2 bases, V lost 0 bases, and 7 bases had no gene match. This CDR3 contains 16 residues. CDR1 is MGHRA and CDR2 is YSYEKL in the germline V gene. The CDR3 spells CASSQDLKGTAYEQYF. In DNA form, the CDR3 reads TGCGCCAGCAGCCAAGATCTTAAGGGGACAGCCTACGAGCAGTACTTC.

Regarding this clonotype: This CDR3 fails to terminate in the conserved phenylalanine or tryptophan, so it likely reflects a read error. The chain joins TRBV7-7 to TRBJ2-5, with no clear D. Trimming took 4 bases from V and 4 from J, leaving 13 bases between them. The CDR3 contains 14 residues. Per germline, CDR1 SSHAT and CDR2 FNYEAQ (reference sequence). The CDR3 DNA reads as TGTGCCAGCAGCTATGACGGACGCCTAGAGACCCAGTACTCC. Amino acids: CASSYDGRLETQYS.

There are a few counts of this clonotype. The chain recombines TRBV6-6 with TRBJ2-3, with D possibly being TRBD2 (5 bases). V dropped 0 bases and J dropped 6 bases, with 7 bases sitting between them. The CDR3 extends over 13 amino acids. Per the germline V gene, CDR1 is MNHNY and CDR2 is SVGAGI (reference sequence). The CDR3 DNA follows: TGTGCCAGCAGTTACTCGAGGGCGGATACGCAGTATTTT. Amino acid sequence: CASSYSRADTQYF.

This rearrangement joins TRBV6-2 or TRBV6-3 to TRBJ1-5, with 8 bases lining up with TRBD1. The trim removed 5 bases at V and 7 bases at J, leaving 7 bases unmatched. The CDR3 contains 14 residues. Germline CDR1 is MNHEY and CDR2 is SVGEGT. Here the CDR3 reads CASSQGAINQPQHF. The CDR3 bases are TGTGCCAGCAGTCAGGGGGCGATCAACCAGCCCCAGCATTTT.

A note on this clonotype: One end of the junction fails to match germline, which may point to a read error. The V and J genes are TRBV4-2 and TRBJ1-4; D unclear. In germline, CDR1 is LGHNA, CDR2 YNFKEQ. The CDR3 runs to 15 residues. The CDR3 reads CASSQAQDQSGKLSF. The CDR3, as DNA: TGTGCCAGCAGCCAAGCCCAGGACCAGTCAGGAAAACTGTCTTTT.

This sequence joins TRBV20-1 and TRBJ1-2; D unclear. V gave up 3 bases and J gave up 1 base, with 15 bases separating them. The CDR3 length is 15 residues. The germline gives CDR1 DFQATT, CDR2 SNEGSKA (reference sequence). CDR3 coding DNA: TGCAGTGCTAGTTCCAGACCAACTATTAACTATGGCTACACCTTC. Its translation: CSASSRPTINYGYTF.

This clonotype appeared a few times. The chain joins TRBV30 to TRBJ2-7; 9 nucleotides align to TRBD1. This CDR3 spans 15 amino acids. After removal of 0 bases from V and 1 base from J, the junction contained 4 bases not matched to a gene. Per the germline V gene, CDR1 is GTSNPN and CDR2 is SVGIG (reference sequence). Written as DNA, the CDR3 is TGTGCCTGGAGTGTACAGGGGGCCGGTTCCTACGAGCAGTACTTC. The encoded protein is CAWSVQGAGSYEQYF.

This chain uses TRBV7-9 with TRBJ2-1; 10 nucleotides match TRBD2. CDR1 is SEHNR and CDR2 is FQNEAQ in the germline V gene (reference sequence). This CDR3 has 17 amino acids. V was pared by 1 base and J by 6 bases, with 9 bases of the junction left unmatched. The CDR3 is CASSLEPTSGVANEQFF. CDR3 sequence (DNA): TGTGCCAGCAGCTTAGAGCCCACTAGCGGGGTGGCCAATGAGCAGTTCTTC.

The gene calls are TRBV6-5 and TRBJ2-2; D unclear. The CDR3 is made up of 13 amino acids. The V and J ends lost 7 bases and 7 bases respectively, with 13 bases between them. Per germline, CDR1 MNHEY and CDR2 SVGAGI. The DNA of the CDR3 is TGTGCCAGCAAAGTGGGCGTAAGCGGGGAGCTGTTTTTT. Its translation: CASKVGVSGELFF.

The chain has TRBV6-5 and TRBJ1-2; D remains ambiguous. This CDR3 has 13 residues. The germline V gene encodes CDR1 MNHEY and CDR2 SVGAGI. V lost 6 bases and J lost 5, with 13 bases in between. The CDR3 protein is CASRLHVGYGYTF. The CDR3 coding sequence is TGTGCCAGCAGGTTACATGTAGGGTATGGCTACACCTTC.

The chain couples TRBV9 to TRBJ2-1; D is ambiguous. Germline V gives CDR1 SGDLS, CDR2 YYNGEE. The CDR3 covers 11 residues. V lost 0 bases, J lost 9 bases, and 4 bases lay in between. CDR3 bases: TGTGCCAGCAGCGTAGATGGTGAGCAGTTCTTC. It yields the protein CASSVDGEQFF.

The chain couples TRBV20-1 to TRBJ2-3; a possible D gene is TRBD1 (6 bases). V was cut by 6 bases and J by 2 bases, with 18 bases left in between. The CDR3 sequence is 15 residues long. Germline V gives CDR1 DFQATT, CDR2 SNEGSKA (reference sequence). CDR3 DNA: TGCAGTGCAAAACAAACAGGGCCTGTCACAGATACGCAGTATTTT. Amino acid sequence: CSAKQTGPVTDTQYF.

The rearrangement uses TRBV5-1 and TRBJ1-2; D is ambiguous. V lost 3 bases and J lost 6, with 21 bases in between. The CDR3 consists of 16 residues. CDR1 and CDR2 from the germline V gene are SGHRS and YFSETQ. CDR3 DNA sequence: TGCGCCAGCAGCTATAAACCCGGGTCCTTGGCGGATGGCTACACCTTC. It translates to CASSYKPGSLADGYTF. Complete variable domain (other parts from reference TRBV5-1 and TRBJ1-2): KAGVTQTPRYLIKTRGQQVTLSCSPISGHRSVSWYQQTPGQGLQFLFEYFSETQRNKGNFPGRFSGRQFSNSRSEMNVSTLELGDSALYLCASSYKPGSLADGYTFGSGTRLTVV.

This clonotype occurred many times. V usage is TRBV27 and J usage is TRBJ2-5; no definite D call. This CDR3 contains 13 residues. Germline loops: CDR1 MNHEY, CDR2 SMNVEV (reference sequence). The V end was cut by 6 bases, the J end by 1 base, with 9 bases between. This CDR3 reads CASSGDGQETQYF. The CDR3, as DNA: TGTGCCAGCAGCGGAGATGGCCAAGAGACCCAGTACTTC.

The chain joins TRBV6-2 or TRBV6-3 to TRBJ2-7; tentatively, D is TRBD2 (6 bases). V shed 2 bases and J shed 0 bases, with 8 bases lying between them. Germline assignment: CDR1 MNHEY and CDR2 SVGEGT. This CDR3 is built from 14 residues. The CDR3 loop reads CASSYRGSSYEQYF. CDR3 sequence (DNA): TGTGCCAGCAGTTACCGGGGGAGCTCCTACGAGCAGTACTTC.

V gene TRBV5-1 combines with J gene TRBJ2-5, with no clear D. The V end lost 2 bases, the J end lost 5 bases, and 7 bases lay between the germline ends. The CDR3 contains 12 residues. Per the germline V gene, CDR1 is SGHRS and CDR2 is YFSETQ. CDR3 sequence (DNA): TGCGCCAGCAGCTTTATCGGCGAGACCCAGTACTTC. Its protein is CASSFIGETQYF.

The chain links TRBV18 to TRBJ1-2; D not resolved. This CDR3 comprises 14 residues. V was trimmed by 4 bases and J by 3 bases, leaving 12 bases between them. CDR1 and CDR2 from the germline V gene are KGHSH and LQKENI. The CDR3 loop is CASSRAFLDYGYTF. The CDR3 DNA reads TGTGCCAGCTCACGGGCGTTCCTCGACTATGGCTACACCTTC.

The V call is TRBV28, the J call TRBJ2-5, with D possibly TRBD2 on 5 matching bases. The CDR3 is 12 amino acids. Germline assignment: CDR1 MDHEN and CDR2 SYDVKM. The V end lost 5 bases, the J end lost 9 bases, and 13 bases lay between the germline ends. The CDR3 DNA reads as TGTGCCAGCAGTGGGGAGAGTCTGGCCCAGTACTTC. This translates into CASSGESLAQYF.

This clonotype was counted a few times. V and J are TRBV27 and TRBJ2-2, with TRBD2 as a possible D gene (6 bases). The CDR3 has 13 residues. The ends were cut back, 3 bases at V and 4 bases at J, with 6 bases in the middle. Looked up from germline, CDR1 is MNHEY and CDR2 is SMNVEV (reference sequence). CDR3 protein: CASSFSGTGELFF. The CDR3 DNA follows: TGTGCCAGCAGTTTTAGCGGCACCGGGGAGCTGTTTTTT.

A few counts support this clonotype. V gene TRBV28 combines with J gene TRBJ1-4, with a weak D call TRBD1 (5 bases). This CDR3 has 13 amino acids. The V and J ends lost 10 bases and 8 bases respectively, with 17 bases between them. From germline, CDR1 is MDHEN and CDR2 SYDVKM. The CDR3 nucleotides read TGTGCCATTTCCGGGGGAGGGGAGGAAAAACTGTTTTTT. Protein product: CAISGGGEEKLFF. The whole variable domain, filled in from reference TRBV28 and TRBJ1-4, reads DVKVTQSSRYLVKRTGEKVFLECVQDMDHENMFWYRQDPGLGLRLIYFSYDVKMKEKGDIPEGYSVSREKKERFSLILESASTNQTSMYLCAISGGGEEKLFFGSGTQLSVL.

Turning to this clonotype: One junction end does not reproduce the germline sequence, and a read error may be involved. The chain employs TRBV9 and TRBJ2-1; tentative D call: TRBD1 (7 bases). Germline V gene lookup returns CDR1 SGDLS and CDR2 YYNGEE. This CDR3 is 13 amino acids long. The CDR3, as DNA: TGTGCCAGCAGCGCGACAGGGACTGGCCTGGTAAACTTC. This translates into CASSATGTGLVNF.